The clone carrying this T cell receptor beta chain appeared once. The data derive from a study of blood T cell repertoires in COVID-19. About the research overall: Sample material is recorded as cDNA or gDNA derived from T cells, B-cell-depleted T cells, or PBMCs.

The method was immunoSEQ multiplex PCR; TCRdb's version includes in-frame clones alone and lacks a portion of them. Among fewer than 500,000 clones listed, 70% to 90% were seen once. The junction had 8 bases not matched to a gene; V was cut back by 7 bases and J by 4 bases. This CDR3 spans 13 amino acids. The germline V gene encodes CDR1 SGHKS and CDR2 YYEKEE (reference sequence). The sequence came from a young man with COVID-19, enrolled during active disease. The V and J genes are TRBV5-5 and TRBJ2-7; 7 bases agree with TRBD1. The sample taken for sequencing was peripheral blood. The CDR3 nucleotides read TGTGCCAGCCTGGGACAGCCTAATTACGAGCAGTACTTC. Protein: CASLGQPNYEQYF.